In this sample, the clone carrying this TCR beta chain turned up a few times. Its antigen is unidentified. This sample stems from a study of cytomegalovirus exposure and HLA in healthy donors. The PCR was carried out with 60 Vbeta primers and 13 Jbeta primers. Sequencing was performed with immunoSEQ multiplex PCR; in TCRdb, only in-frame clones are kept and a portion is missing. The table has approximately 100,000 clones, approximately 9% seen once. Study-wide points: The likely origin of a cluster of highly shared sequence variants was a sequencing artifact.

V shed 4 bases, J shed 4 bases, and the junction held 8 bases outside the gene matches. Per the germline V gene, CDR1 is MDHEN and CDR2 is SYDVKM. This CDR3 region has 15 residues. The TCR comes from a man between 45 and 60 years old in good health and CMV-seropositive. The material sequenced was PBMCs. This chain links TRBV28 with TRBJ2-3; TRBD2 agrees at 7 bases. This CDR3 reads CASSSSGELPDTQYF. CDR3 bases: TGTGCCAGCAGTTCGAGCGGGGAGCTCCCAGATACGCAGTATTTT.